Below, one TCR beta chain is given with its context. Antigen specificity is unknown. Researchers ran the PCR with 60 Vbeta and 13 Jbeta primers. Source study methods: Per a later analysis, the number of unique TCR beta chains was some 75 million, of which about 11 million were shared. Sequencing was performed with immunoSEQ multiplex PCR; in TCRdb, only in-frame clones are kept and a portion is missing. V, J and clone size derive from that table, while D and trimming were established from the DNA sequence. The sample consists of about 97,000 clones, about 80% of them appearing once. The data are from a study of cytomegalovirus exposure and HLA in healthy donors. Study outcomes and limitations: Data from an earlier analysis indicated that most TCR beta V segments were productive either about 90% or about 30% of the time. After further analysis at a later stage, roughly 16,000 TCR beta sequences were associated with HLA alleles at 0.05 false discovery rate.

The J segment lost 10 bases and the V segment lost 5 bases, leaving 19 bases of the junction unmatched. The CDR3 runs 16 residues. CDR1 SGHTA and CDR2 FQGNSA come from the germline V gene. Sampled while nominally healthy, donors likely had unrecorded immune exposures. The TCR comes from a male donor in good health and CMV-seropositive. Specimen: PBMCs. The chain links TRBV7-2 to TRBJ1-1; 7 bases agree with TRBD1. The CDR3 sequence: CASSRRTPGQTRGAFF. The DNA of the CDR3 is TGTGCCAGCAGCCGTCGCACCCCGGGACAGACAAGGGGAGCTTTCTTT.